Listed below are T cell receptor beta chains from one sample, sequenced in a study of post-analysis software for immune sequencing data. TCRdb reprocessed the PCR reads with MiXCR, giving one entry per CDR3 protein. Of roughly 730,000 distinct CDR3 sequences listed, less than 35% are singletons. The sequenced sample consisted of blood. Receptor source: a girl under 18 with multiple sclerosis. The CDR3 runs from the conserved cysteine through the conserved F or W. The D gene is left open where the match is weak. Size values are once, few and many counts, or a class for expanded clones, and some rows have none.

v_gene: TRBV6-5
abundance: .
d_gene: .
j_gene: TRBJ1-1
len: 15
CDR3nt: TGTGCCAGCAGTTACTCGATCAGCTTGAACACTGAAGCTTTCTTT
CDR3aa: CASSYSISLNTEAFF

v_gene: TRBV5-6
abundance: .
d_gene: .
j_gene: TRBJ2-1
len: 14
CDR3nt: TGTGCCAGCAGCTCGCAACGGGGCGACAATGAGCAGTTCTTC
CDR3aa: CASSSQRGDNEQFF

v_gene: TRBV5-1
abundance: .
d_gene: .
j_gene: TRBJ2-7
len: 12
CDR3nt: TGCGCCAGCAGCGCCCACAGGGCCGAGCAGTACTTC
CDR3aa: CASSAHRAEQYF

v_gene: TRBV7-2
abundance: .
d_gene: .
j_gene: TRBJ1-2
len: 13
CDR3nt: TGTGCCAGCAGCTCCGGGTTTTTGGGTGGCTACACCTTC
CDR3aa: CASSSGFLGGYTF

v_gene: TRBV28
abundance: .
d_gene: .
j_gene: TRBJ2-7
len: 18
CDR3nt: TGTGCCAGCAGTTCGCCCCCGTACAGGGTCGGGGGCTCCTACGAGCAGTACTTC
CDR3aa: CASSSPPYRVGGSYEQYF

v_gene: TRBV15
abundance: few
d_gene: TRBD1
j_gene: TRBJ2-5
len: 15
CDR3nt: TGTGCCACCAGCGGAGAGACAGGGCTACAAGAGACCCGGTACTTC
CDR3aa: CATSGETGLQETRYF

v_gene: TRBV5-4
abundance: .
d_gene: .
j_gene: TRBJ2-5
len: 16
CDR3nt: TGTGCCAGCAGCTTAAGGGGCGGGCCGTACCAAGAGACCCAGTACTTC
CDR3aa: CASSLRGGPYQETQYF

v_gene: TRBV20-1
abundance: .
d_gene: .
j_gene: TRBJ1-6
len: 13
CDR3nt: TGCAGTGCTAGGCCTACTGGGAATTCACCCCTCCACTTT
CDR3aa: CSARPTGNSPLHF

v_gene: TRBV2
abundance: .
d_gene: .
j_gene: TRBJ2-5
len: 14
CDR3nt: TGTGCCAGCCAGGGTTGGCGGATCCAAGAGACCCAGTACTTC
CDR3aa: CASQGWRIQETQYF

v_gene: TRBV5-6
abundance: many
d_gene: .
j_gene: TRBJ1-2
len: 11
CDR3nt: TGTGCCAGCAGGGCTAACTATGGCTACACCTTC
CDR3aa: CASRANYGYTF

v_gene: TRBV7-9
abundance: .
d_gene: TRBD1
j_gene: TRBJ1-1
len: 12
CDR3nt: TGTGCCAGCAGCCTATGGACAGGTGAAGCTTTCTTT
CDR3aa: CASSLWTGEAFF

v_gene: TRBV20-1
abundance: few
d_gene: TRBD2
j_gene: TRBJ2-3
len: 14
CDR3nt: TGCAGTGCTTGGACTAGCCGACGCACAGATACGCAGTATTTT
CDR3aa: CSAWTSRRTDTQYF

v_gene: TRBV7-9
abundance: few
d_gene: .
j_gene: TRBJ2-3
len: 12
CDR3nt: TGTGCCAGCAGCTATCCGGTAGATACGCAGTATTTT
CDR3aa: CASSYPVDTQYF

v_gene: TRBV29-1
abundance: .
d_gene: TRBD1
j_gene: TRBJ2-7
len: 16
CDR3nt: TGCAGCGTCCGAAACTGGGGGGACAGGGGAACTGGTGAGCAGTACTTC
CDR3aa: CSVRNWGDRGTGEQYF

v_gene: TRBV20-1
abundance: many
d_gene: TRBD2
j_gene: TRBJ2-1
len: 15
CDR3nt: TGCAGTGCTAGAGAGGCGAGCGGGGGGGCCCATGAGCAGTTCTTC
CDR3aa: CSAREASGGAHEQFF

v_gene: TRBV24-1
abundance: .
d_gene: TRBD1
j_gene: TRBJ2-3
len: 14
CDR3nt: TGTGCCACCAGGGGACAGGGAGGTGAAGATACGCAGTATTTT
CDR3aa: CATRGQGGEDTQYF

v_gene: TRBV7-9
abundance: .
d_gene: TRBD1
j_gene: TRBJ1-5
len: 12
CDR3nt: TGTGCCAGCAGCCCAGGGACAGAGCCCCAGCATTTT
CDR3aa: CASSPGTEPQHF

v_gene: TRBV5-1
abundance: few
d_gene: .
j_gene: TRBJ2-1
len: 16
CDR3nt: TGCGCCAGCAGCTTGGGTATGGTCGGGGGGCTGCGTGAGCAGTTCTTC
CDR3aa: CASSLGMVGGLREQFF

v_gene: TRBV20-1
abundance: few
d_gene: TRBD1
j_gene: TRBJ2-3
len: 14
CDR3nt: TGCAGTTACTTACCCGGACAGGGTGGAGATACGCAGTATTTT
CDR3aa: CSYLPGQGGDTQYF

v_gene: TRBV7-2
abundance: .
d_gene: .
j_gene: TRBJ2-3
len: 17
CDR3nt: TGTGCCAGCAGCTCCTGGACAGGGAGGGTTAGCACAGATACGCAGTATTTT
CDR3aa: CASSSWTGRVSTDTQYF

v_gene: TRBV6-6
abundance: .
d_gene: .
j_gene: TRBJ1-5
len: 12
CDR3nt: TGTGCCAGCAGAAAGCGGGGGCAGCCCCAGCATTTT
CDR3aa: CASRKRGQPQHF

v_gene: TRBV5-1
abundance: .
d_gene: .
j_gene: TRBJ2-7
len: 14
CDR3nt: TGCGCCAGCAGCCAAAGGACGGACTCCTACGAGCAGTACTTC
CDR3aa: CASSQRTDSYEQYF

v_gene: TRBV6-6
abundance: .
d_gene: .
j_gene: TRBJ2-5
len: 11
CDR3nt: TGTGCCAGCATATTCGGAGAGACCCAGTACTTC
CDR3aa: CASIFGETQYF

v_gene: TRBV10-3
abundance: many
d_gene: .
j_gene: TRBJ2-5
len: 15
CDR3nt: TGTGCCATCAGCGCTATGCGACCGGGCGAGGAGACCCAGTACTTC
CDR3aa: CAISAMRPGEETQYF

v_gene: TRBV25-1
abundance: .
d_gene: TRBD1
j_gene: TRBJ2-5
len: 15
CDR3nt: TGTGCCAGCAGCCCGGACAGGGAAGCCGTGGAGACCCAGTACTTC
CDR3aa: CASSPDREAVETQYF

v_gene: TRBV10-3
abundance: few
d_gene: TRBD2
j_gene: TRBJ2-7
len: 15
CDR3nt: TGTGCCATCAGTGGGGAACTAGCGGGAGCCTACGAGCAGTACTTC
CDR3aa: CAISGELAGAYEQYF